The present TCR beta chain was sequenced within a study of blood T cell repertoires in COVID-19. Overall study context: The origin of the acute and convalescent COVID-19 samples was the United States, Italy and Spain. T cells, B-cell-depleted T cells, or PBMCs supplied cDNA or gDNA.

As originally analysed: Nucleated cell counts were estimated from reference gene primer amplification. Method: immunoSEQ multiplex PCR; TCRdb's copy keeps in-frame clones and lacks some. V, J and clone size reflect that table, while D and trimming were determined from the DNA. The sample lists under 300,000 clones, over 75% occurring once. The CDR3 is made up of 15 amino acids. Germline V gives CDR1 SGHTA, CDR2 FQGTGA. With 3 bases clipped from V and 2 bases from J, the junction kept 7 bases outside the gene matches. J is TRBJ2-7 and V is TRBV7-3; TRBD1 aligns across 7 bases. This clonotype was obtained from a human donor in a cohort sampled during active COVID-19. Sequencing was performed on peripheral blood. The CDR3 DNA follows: TGTGCCAGCAGCTTGTACCGGGACAGTACCTACGAGCAGTACTTC. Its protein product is CASSLYRDSTYEQYF. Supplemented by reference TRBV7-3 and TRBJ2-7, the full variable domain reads GAGVSQTPSNKVTEKGKYVELRCDPISGHTALYWYRQSLGQGPEFLIYFQGTGAADDSGLPNDRFFAVRPEGSVSTLKIQRTERGDSAVYLCASSLYRDSTYEQYFGPGTRLTVT.